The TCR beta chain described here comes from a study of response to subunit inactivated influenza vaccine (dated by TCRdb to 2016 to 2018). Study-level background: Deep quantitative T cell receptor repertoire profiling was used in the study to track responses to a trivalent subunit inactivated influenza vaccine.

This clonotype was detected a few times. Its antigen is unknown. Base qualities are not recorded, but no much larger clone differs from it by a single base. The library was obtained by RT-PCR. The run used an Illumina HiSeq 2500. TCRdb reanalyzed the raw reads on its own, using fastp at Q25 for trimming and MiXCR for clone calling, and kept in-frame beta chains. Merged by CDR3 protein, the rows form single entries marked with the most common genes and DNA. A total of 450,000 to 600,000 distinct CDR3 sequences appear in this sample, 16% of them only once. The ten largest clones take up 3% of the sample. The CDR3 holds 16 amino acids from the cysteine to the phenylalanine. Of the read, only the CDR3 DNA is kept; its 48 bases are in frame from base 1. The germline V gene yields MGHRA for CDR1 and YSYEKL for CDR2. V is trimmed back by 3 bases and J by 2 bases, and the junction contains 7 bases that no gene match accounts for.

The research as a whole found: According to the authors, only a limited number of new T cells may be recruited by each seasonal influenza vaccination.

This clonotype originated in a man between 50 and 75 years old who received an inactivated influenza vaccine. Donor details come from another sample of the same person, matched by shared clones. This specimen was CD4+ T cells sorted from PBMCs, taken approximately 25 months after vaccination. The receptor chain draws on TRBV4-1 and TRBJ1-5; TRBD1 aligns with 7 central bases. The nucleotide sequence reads TGCGCCAGCAGCCACACAGGGGTCAAGGGCAATCAGCCCCAGCATTTT. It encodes CASSHTGVKGNQPQHF.